This entry lists 14 T cell receptor beta chains sequenced from one sample in a study of blood T cell repertoires in COVID-19. The protocol was immunoSEQ multiplex PCR, while the TCRdb copy is restricted to in-frame clones and leaves out a portion. Here the sample spans 90,000 to 110,000 clones, under 80% being singletons. Sequencing was performed on peripheral blood. These receptors originate from an older woman with acute or convalescent COVID-19.

This clone showed up just a few times. J is TRBJ1-2 and V is TRBV29-1, with TRBD1 matching over 10 bases. CDR3 length equals 14 residues. With 5 bases clipped from V and 1 base from J, the junction kept 4 bases outside the gene matches. Germline V lookup: CDR1 SQVTM, CDR2 ANQGSEA. The CDR3 DNA sequence: TGCAGCGTTCAATGGACAGGGGGTAACTATGGCTACACCTTC. Encoded protein: CSVQWTGGNYGYTF.

Concerning this clone itself: The sample holds other DNA sequences that translate to the same CDR3. The chain has TRBV5-1 and TRBJ2-7; D might be TRBD1 (6 bases). Trimming pared 0 bases from V and 2 bases from J, leaving 6 bases between. Germline loops: CDR1 SGHRS, CDR2 YFSETQ. The CDR3 consists of 13 residues. The chain's CDR3 is CASSLEGAYEQYF. CDR3 nucleotide sequence: TGCGCCAGCAGCTTGGAGGGGGCCTACGAGCAGTACTTC. Together with reference TRBV5-1 and TRBJ2-7, the CDR3 gives the full variable domain: KAGVTQTPRYLIKTRGQQVTLSCSPISGHRSVSWYQQTPGQGLQFLFEYFSETQRNKGNFPGRFSGRQFSNSRSEMNVSTLELGDSALYLCASSLEGAYEQYFGPGTRLTVT.

The chain is built from TRBV6-5 and TRBJ1-2; no reliable D call. Per germline, CDR1 MNHEY and CDR2 SVGAGI. The length of the CDR3 is 11 residues. Trimming stripped 8 bases from V and 5 bases from J, with 9 bases between. CDR3 DNA sequence: TGTGCCAGCCACTCGGGGTATGGCTACACCTTC. Translated: CASHSGYGYTF.

Note on this clone: Relative to the germline gene, one junction end is altered; a read error may explain this. The V gene is TRBV28, the J gene TRBJ1-1; TRBD1 is a possible D gene (5 bases). Germline V gene lookup returns CDR1 MDHEN and CDR2 SYDVKM. The length of the CDR3 is 13 residues. The CDR3 coding sequence is TGTGCCAGCAGTTCTACGTATATTTGGGGCGGGATCTTT. This sequence encodes CASSSTYIWGGIF.

This chain connects TRBV6-5 to TRBJ2-7, with D possibly being TRBD2 (5 bases). The CDR3 length is 14 residues. V lost 0 bases, J lost 3 bases, and 9 bases lay in between. The germline gives CDR1 MNHEY, CDR2 SVGAGI. CDR3 sequence (DNA): TGTGCCAGCAGTTACTCACCTACTAGCTACGAGCAGTACTTC. As protein: CASSYSPTSYEQYF.

The chain couples TRBV29-1 to TRBJ2-5; the D is unclear. CDR1 and CDR2 from the germline V gene are SQVTM and ANQGSEA. This CDR3 spans 12 amino acids. Trimming took off 1 base at V and 5 bases at J, with 8 bases between the two ends. CDR3 coding DNA: TGCAGCGTTGAAGGAAGTCGGGAGACCCAGTACTTC. Protein sequence: CSVEGSRETQYF.

J is TRBJ1-1 and V is TRBV5-1, with a possible D match to TRBD1 (6 bases). This CDR3 spans 15 amino acids. Germline values: CDR1 SGHRS, CDR2 YFSETQ. With 0 bases removed from V and 5 bases from J, the gap between germline ends came to 14 bases. In DNA, the CDR3 is TGCGCCAGCAGCTTGGTGGGGGGGGCGAGGACTGAAGCTTTCTTT. It specifies CASSLVGGARTEAFF.

The chain carries TRBV30 and TRBJ2-7; 8 bases match TRBD2. The germline CDR1 and CDR2 sequences are GTSNPN and SVGIG (reference sequence). This CDR3 is built from 14 residues. The V and J ends lost 2 bases and 2 bases, in that order; junction bases with no gene match: 5. The CDR3 region has the DNA TGTGCCTGGAGTCTTGCGGGGGGTCCCTACGAGCAGTACTTC. It specifies CAWSLAGGPYEQYF. Filled out from reference TRBV30 and TRBJ2-7, the complete variable domain reads SQTIHQWPATLVQPVGSPLSLECTVEGTSNPNLYWYRQAAGRGLQLLFYSVGIGQISSEVPQNLSASRPQDRQFILSSKKLLLSDSGFYLCAWSLAGGPYEQYFGPGTRLTVT.

The J gene is TRBJ1-4, the V gene TRBV2, with D possibly being TRBD1 (6 bases). This CDR3 is 15 amino acids long. The germline V and J ends were trimmed by 7 bases and 5 bases, with 17 bases remaining between them. Germline CDR1 SNHLY, CDR2 FYNNEI. CDR3 bases: TGTGCCAGCAAGACTTTGGGGGCCACCAATGAAAAACTGTTTTTT. This translates into CASKTLGATNEKLFF.

The chain uses TRBV29-1 and TRBJ2-2, with D perhaps TRBD1 (6 bases). The CDR3 consists of 14 residues. The V end lost 6 bases, the J end lost 5 bases, and 16 bases lay between the germline ends. In germline, CDR1 is SQVTM, CDR2 ANQGSEA. Written as DNA, the CDR3 is TGCAGCGTCACCCGGACAGAGCTAACCGGGGAGCTGTTTTTT. Residues: CSVTRTELTGELFF.

The CDR3 sequence: CASSLAYGSGEQYF. The CDR3, as DNA: TGTGCCAGCAGCTTGGCCTATGGGTCGGGGGAGCAGTACTTC. The chain carries TRBV5-8 and TRBJ2-7, with D possibly being TRBD2 (5 bases). The ends were cut back, 0 bases at V and 7 bases at J, with 14 bases in the middle. This CDR3 has 14 residues. Germline loops: CDR1 SGHTS, CDR2 YDEGEE.

In its sample, this clone ranks as medium-sized. V and J are TRBV6-5 and TRBJ1-5; no clear D. V lost 7 bases to trimming and J lost 4 bases, with 8 bases between them. This CDR3 contains 12 residues. CDR1 is MNHEY and CDR2 is SVGAGI in the germline V gene. The DNA of the CDR3 is TGTGCCAGCACCTTACAGAATCAGCCCCAGCATTTT. Translation gives CASTLQNQPQHF.

The chain uses TRBV10-2 and TRBJ2-5; D unclear. Trimming left V 4 bases short and J 4 bases short, with 13 bases between. Per germline, CDR1 WSHSY and CDR2 SAAADI. The CDR3 is 14 amino acids. CDR3 bases: TGCGCCAGCAGTGTAACCGACCGGAGAGAGACCCAGTACTTC. Protein: CASSVTDRRETQYF.

The chain employs TRBV5-1 and TRBJ1-3; TRBD1 matches at 11 bases. Per the germline V gene, CDR1 is SGHRS and CDR2 is YFSETQ. The CDR3 contains 15 residues. J was trimmed by 7 bases and V by 4 bases; bases with no gene match: 7. The CDR3 coding sequence is TGCGCCAGCAGCGCCGGACAGGGGGCTAGGAACACCATATATTTT. Translated: CASSAGQGARNTIYF.